These 17 T cell receptor beta chains originate from one sample sequenced in a study of blood T cell repertoires in COVID-19. This table comes from immunoSEQ multiplex PCR, and its TCRdb copy is limited to in-frame clones, with some not included. The sample carries around 150,000 clones, over 75% recorded once. The sequencing sample was made of PBMCs or T cells enriched from blood (not recorded which). The source is a man between 50 and 59 years old who had recovered from COVID-19.

The V gene is TRBV30, the J gene TRBJ1-1; TRBD1 agrees at 8 bases. CDR1 GTSNPN and CDR2 SVGIG come from the germline V gene (reference sequence). CDR3 size: 13 residues. Germline trimming cut 2 bases from V and 7 bases from J; bases unmatched to any gene: 6. CDR3: CAWSNRGAVEAFF. As DNA, the CDR3 is TGTGCCTGGAGTAACAGGGGGGCTGTTGAAGCTTTCTTT.

The CDR3 coding sequence is TGTGCCAGCAGCTTGAGGCCTTCAGGGGATGGCTACACCTTC. Translation: CASSLRPSGDGYTF. The rearrangement joins TRBV5-8 to TRBJ1-2; a possible D gene is TRBD1 (6 bases). CDR3 length: 14 amino acids. The germline CDR1 and CDR2 sequences are SGHTS and YDEGEE. V was pared by 1 base and J by 6 bases, with 13 bases between.

The rearrangement links TRBV19 to TRBJ2-4; 11 positions match TRBD1. The ends lost 6 bases at V and 8 bases at J; junction bases unmatched: 9. Germline CDR1 LNHDA, CDR2 SQIVND (reference sequence). The CDR3 has 15 residues. The CDR3 protein is CASRKRTGGGDIQYF. CDR3 nucleotide sequence: TGTGCCAGTAGGAAGCGGACAGGGGGCGGGGACATTCAGTACTTC.

The table lists this clone with a few counts. The chain couples TRBV27 to TRBJ1-6, with a possible D match to TRBD1 (6 bases). V lost 2 bases to trimming and J lost 10 bases, with 12 bases between them. The CDR3 sequence is 14 residues long. Germline CDR1 reads MNHEY; CDR2 reads SMNVEV (reference sequence). The CDR3 loop is CASSLKGGTSPLHF. CDR3 coding DNA: TGTGCCAGCAGTTTAAAGGGGGGGACCTCACCCCTCCACTTT.

This chain uses TRBV20-1 with TRBJ2-1; D possibly corresponds to TRBD2 (7 bases). V lost 8 bases and J lost 9, with 14 bases in between. The CDR3 has 11 residues. The germline CDR1 and CDR2 sequences are DFQATT and SNEGSKA (reference sequence). As DNA, the CDR3 is TGCAGTTCAAGGGGGGGGATTGAGCAGTTCTTC. This codes for CSSRGGIEQFF.

The genes are TRBV10-1 and TRBJ2-4; 8 nucleotides agree with TRBD2. The germline V gene has CDR1 WNHNN and CDR2 SYGVQD (reference sequence). With 4 bases clipped from V and 9 bases from J, the junction kept 11 bases outside the gene matches. This CDR3 contains 15 residues. In nucleotides, the CDR3 is TGCGCCAGCAGTGCCTCCGGGGGGGCCGTCGGCATTCAGTACTTC. This encodes CASSASGGAVGIQYF.

This chain connects TRBV7-6 to TRBJ2-6; D perhaps matches TRBD2 (6 bases). The V and J ends lost 1 base and 0 bases respectively, with 13 bases between them. CDR1 is SGHVS, CDR2 FNYEAQ, per germline. This CDR3 is built from 18 residues. CDR3 loop: CASSLEVAGSSGANVLTF. Written as DNA, the CDR3 is TGTGCCAGCAGCTTAGAAGTGGCGGGGAGCTCTGGGGCCAACGTCCTGACTTTC.

V is TRBV28 and J is TRBJ2-2; weak D call: TRBD1 (5 bases). Trimming took off 5 bases at V and 5 bases at J, with 9 bases between the two ends. CDR3 length: 13 residues. CDR1 is MDHEN and CDR2 is SYDVKM in the germline V gene. The CDR3 nucleotides read TGTGCCAGCAGTCGGCAGGGAACCGGGGAGCTGTTTTTT. Translation gives CASSRQGTGELFF.

This rearrangement joins TRBV9 to TRBJ2-7, with D perhaps matching TRBD1 (6 bases). Germline V CDR1 and CDR2: SGDLS, YYNGEE. This CDR3 is built from 15 residues. V lost 0 bases to trimming and J lost 4 bases, with 14 bases between them. The CDR3 is CASSVASQGLYEQYF. As DNA, the CDR3 is TGTGCCAGCAGCGTAGCTAGCCAGGGGCTTTACGAGCAGTACTTC. The full variable domain, in which reference TRBV9 and TRBJ2-7 provide the parts outside the CDR3, is DSGVTQTPKHLITATGQRVTLRCSPRSGDLSVYWYQQSLDQGLQFLIQYYNGEERAKGNILERFSAQQFPDLHSELNLSSLELGDSALYFCASSVASQGLYEQYFGPGTRLTVT.

The chain couples TRBV7-2 to TRBJ2-2, with D possibly matching TRBD2 (5 bases). CDR3 length: 14 amino acids. The V end lost 1 base, the J end lost 8 bases, and 11 bases lay between the germline ends. CDR1 is SGHTA, CDR2 FQGNSA, per germline. CDR3 sequence (DNA): TGTGCCAGCAGCTTAGTTGGTCCGGGGGGGGAGCTGTTTTTT. Translation gives CASSLVGPGGELFF. The full variable domain, rest sourced from reference TRBV7-2 and TRBJ2-2, is GAGVSQSPSNKVTEKGKDVELRCDPISGHTALYWYRQSLGQGLEFLIYFQGNSAPDKSGLPSDRFSAERTGGSVSTLTIQRTQQEDSAVYLCASSLVGPGGELFFGEGSRLTVL.

The chain carries TRBV5-1 and TRBJ1-6; D ambiguous. V lost 0 bases, J lost 5 bases, and 12 bases lay in between. The V gene's germline CDR1 is SGHRS and CDR2 YFSETQ. The CDR3 extends over 16 amino acids. CDR3 in amino acids: CASSLEGVGDNSPLHF. CDR3 DNA: TGCGCCAGCAGCTTGGAAGGAGTAGGCGATAATTCACCCCTCCACTTT.

The chain is built from TRBV7-9 and TRBJ1-4; TRBD1 agrees at 10 bases. Trimming took 6 bases from V and 8 from J; bases not matched to a gene: 9. Germline V gene lookup returns CDR1 SEHNR and CDR2 FQNEAQ (reference sequence). The CDR3 runs to 15 residues. The CDR3 reads CASRPPGQGNEKLFF. CDR3 sequence (DNA): TGTGCCAGCAGGCCCCCGGGACAGGGGAACGAAAAACTGTTTTTT.

This clone has just one count. CDR3 bases: TGTGCCTGGAGCGAGGGACTCTCTGGAAACACCATATATTTT. This gives the protein CAWSEGLSGNTIYF. The gene calls are TRBV30 and TRBJ1-3; D possibly corresponds to TRBD1 (5 bases). The CDR3 is 14 amino acids. The germline V gene has CDR1 GTSNPN and CDR2 SVGIG (reference sequence). Deletions cut 3 bases from V and 0 bases from J, with 9 bases between.

The chain carries TRBV7-8 and TRBJ1-2, with TRBD1 matching over 7 bases. The CDR3 has 14 amino acids. Germline-derived CDR1 and CDR2 are SGHVS and FQNEAQ. V shed 2 bases and J 4 bases; nucleotides not matched to a gene: 4. The CDR3 here is CASSLIGDSYGYTF. CDR3 in DNA: TGTGCCAGCAGCTTAATTGGGGACAGCTATGGCTACACCTTC. The entire variable domain, with the rest obtained from reference TRBV7-8 and TRBJ1-2, is as follows: GAGVSQSPRYKVAKRGQDVALRCDPISGHVSLFWYQQALGQGPEFLTYFQNEAQLDKSGLPSDRFFAERPEGSVSTLKIQRTQQEDSAVYLCASSLIGDSYGYTFGSGTRLTVV.

With respect to this clone: This specimen includes other DNA sequences encoding the same CDR3. The V gene is TRBV10-3, the J gene TRBJ1-1, with a possible D match to TRBD1 (6 bases). Germline V gene data show CDR1 as ENHRY and CDR2 as SYGVKD. Trimming took off 3 bases at V and 2 bases at J, with 10 bases between the two ends. The CDR3 is made up of 14 amino acids. The CDR3 bases are TGTGCCATCAGTGAAGGACAGAGAAACACTGAAGCTTTCTTT. Protein product: CAISEGQRNTEAFF.

The genes are TRBV6-5 and TRBJ1-6; a weak D match, TRBD1 (6 bases). Germline V gives CDR1 MNHEY, CDR2 SVGAGI. V shed 6 bases and J shed 4 bases, with 10 bases lying between them. The CDR3 runs 14 residues. DNA for the CDR3: TGTGCCAGCAGGTGGCAGGGGTATAATTCACCCCTCCACTTT. Its protein product is CASRWQGYNSPLHF.

Written as DNA, the CDR3 is TGTGCCAGCAGCCAAAGGCGGACAGGGCACACTAGTACCGGCTACACCTTC. The encoded protein is CASSQRRTGHTSTGYTF. The chain carries TRBV7-2 and TRBJ1-2; 8 nucleotides agree with TRBD1. The ends lost 5 bases at V and 8 bases at J; junction bases unmatched: 19. CDR3 size: 17 residues. CDR1 SGHTA and CDR2 FQGNSA come from the germline V gene.